The T cell receptor beta chain under discussion was sequenced for a study of shared clonotypes between healthy human individuals. Using immunoSEQ multiplex PCR, the repertoire was profiled, and TCRdb retains in-frame clones only, with some absent. Here the sample spans 1.5 million to 2.5 million clones, 85% to 95% being singletons. V was cut by 4 bases and J by 3 bases, with 19 bases left in between. CDR3 length equals 16 residues. CDR1 and CDR2 from the germline V gene are MDHEN and SYDVKM. CD45RO negativity and positive selection for CCR7 defined naive CD8 cells, a population that excluded terminally differentiated effector memory CD45RA+ cells.

This sequence was found in a man younger than 30 in good health. The chain carries TRBV28 and TRBJ2-7; TRBD1 is a possible D gene (5 bases). Sequenced: naive CD8+ T cells sorted from blood. In DNA, the CDR3 is TGTGCCAGCAGTTCCGTCCGGGTCCCTCAGGGCTACGAGCAGTACTTC. Translated, it gives CASSSVRVPQGYEQYF.